A single sample gave rise to the 14 T cell receptor beta chains below, sequenced in a study of cytomegalovirus exposure and HLA in healthy donors. The study ran its PCR with 60 Vbeta and 13 Jbeta primers. The assay was immunoSEQ multiplex PCR, and TCRdb's table has in-frame clones only and misses some. The sample carries some 90,000 clones, around 74% recorded once. The sample taken for sequencing was PBMCs. The receptors were gathered from a boy under 18 in good health and CMV-seronegative.

This clone has only one observation. The chain links TRBV6-4 to TRBJ2-2; D is perhaps TRBD2 (7 bases). From germline, CDR1 is MRHNA and CDR2 SNTAGT. V was pared by 8 bases and J by 6 bases, with 16 bases between. The CDR3 length is 14 residues. CDR3 sequence: CASRGGGEAGELFF. CDR3 DNA sequence: TGTGCCAGCCGCGGCGGGGGCGAGGCCGGGGAGCTGTTTTTT.

This chain uses TRBV7-2 with TRBJ1-1; 7 bases line up with TRBD1. The V segment lost 2 bases and the J segment 4 bases; nucleotides outside the gene matches: 1. The CDR3 contains 13 residues. Germline CDR1 and CDR2: SGHTA and FQGNSA. CDR3 in DNA: TGTGCCAGCAGCTTATCAGGGGGCACTGAAGCTTTCTTT. It specifies CASSLSGGTEAFF.

The chain has TRBV11-3 and TRBJ2-3; no firm D call. Germline V lookup: CDR1 SGHNT, CDR2 YENEEA. The V end was cut by 0 bases, the J end by 2 bases, with 9 bases between. This CDR3 contains 15 residues. The DNA of the CDR3 is TGTGCCAGCAGCTTAGATGTCACTTCCACAGATACGCAGTATTTT. Encoded protein: CASSLDVTSTDTQYF.

This clone showed up just a few times. The chain has TRBV4-3 and TRBJ2-1; 10 bases fit TRBD2. Germline CDR1 LGHNA, CDR2 YSLEER. CDR3 length equals 15 residues. V shed 4 bases, J shed 5 bases, and the junction held 5 bases outside the gene matches. CDR3 amino acids: CASSPSGSVNNEQFF. The CDR3 coding sequence is TGCGCCAGCAGCCCTAGCGGGAGTGTGAACAATGAGCAGTTCTTC.

As for this clone: The junction does not match germline at one end; this may be a read error. The chain has TRBV5-6 and TRBJ2-7; D is ambiguous. Germline V gene sequence: CDR1 SGHDT, CDR2 YYEEEE. This CDR3 spans 9 amino acids. CDR3 amino acids: CASSFTVGF. In DNA, the CDR3 is TGTGCCAGCAGCTTCACAGTAGGTTTC.

CDR3 sequence (DNA): TGTGCCAGCACTATCCCGGGACAGGGGGCGGGCTATGGCTACACCTTC. This encodes CASTIPGQGAGYGYTF. The chain joins TRBV28 to TRBJ1-2; 12 positions match TRBD1. The CDR3 runs to 16 residues. Per germline, CDR1 MDHEN and CDR2 SYDVKM. Germline trimming cut 7 bases from V and 4 bases from J; bases unmatched to any gene: 10.

The rearrangement uses TRBV29-1 and TRBJ2-3, with 9 nucleotides matching TRBD1. CDR3 size: 13 residues. Per germline, CDR1 SQVTM and CDR2 ANQGSEA. Trimming took 7 bases from V and 2 from J; bases not matched to a gene: 4. The CDR3 region has the DNA TGCAGCGCGGACAGGGGCTCCACAGATACGCAGTATTTT. Translating gives CSADRGSTDTQYF.

The chain carries TRBV2 and TRBJ1-2; possible D gene TRBD1, 5 bases. V lost 8 bases and J 13 bases, leaving 14 bases between the germline ends. The germline gives CDR1 SNHLY, CDR2 FYNNEI. The length of the CDR3 is 10 residues. The CDR3 reads CASEYRPPTF. In nucleotides, the CDR3 is TGTGCCAGCGAGTACAGGCCCCCCACCTTC.

This chain joins TRBV4-1 and TRBJ1-1; 8 positions match TRBD1. Per germline, CDR1 MGHRA and CDR2 YSYEKL. This CDR3 is built from 13 residues. After removal of 5 bases from V and 5 bases from J, the junction contained 4 bases not matched to a gene. In DNA form, the CDR3 reads TGCGCCAGCAGCGACAGGGGAAGGACTGAAGCTTTCTTT. Translation: CASSDRGRTEAFF.

This clone was seen once. The CDR3 loop is CASSLEGLQGAFYTF. The CDR3 nucleotides read TGTGCCAGCAGCTTAGAGGGGTTGCAGGGGGCGTTTTACACCTTC. This sequence joins TRBV7-2 and TRBJ1-2, with TRBD1 matching over 8 bases. The junction had 12 bases not matched to a gene; V was cut back by 1 base and J by 11 bases. Germline CDR1 and CDR2: SGHTA and FQGNSA. This CDR3 contains 15 residues.

The rearrangement links TRBV4-2 to TRBJ1-2, with TRBD1 identical over 7 bases. The CDR3 is 17 residues long. V was pared by 1 base and J by 7 bases, with 15 bases of the junction left unmatched. The germline CDR1 and CDR2 sequences are LGHNA and YNFKEQ. CDR3 loop: CASSQVSTGASIRGYTF. The CDR3, as DNA: TGTGCCAGCAGCCAAGTGTCAACAGGGGCCTCAATCCGTGGCTACACCTTC.

The genes are TRBV9 and TRBJ1-5, with unresolved D. Trimming shortened V by 0 bases and J by 2 bases, and 6 bases separated the two germline ends. Looked up from germline, CDR1 is SGDLS and CDR2 is YYNGEE. This CDR3 comprises 14 residues. DNA of the CDR3: TGTGCCAGCAGCGTAGGCGGGGGCAATCAGCCCCAGCATTTT. Amino acids: CASSVGGGNQPQHF.

The genes are TRBV18 and TRBJ2-7, with a weak D call TRBD2 (5 bases). The CDR3 totals 13 residues. CDR1 and CDR2 from the germline V gene are KGHSH and LQKENI. V was pared by 3 bases and J by 3 bases, with 9 bases between. This chain's CDR3 is CASSPPGNYEQYF. The CDR3 bases are TGTGCCAGCTCACCTCCGGGGAACTACGAGCAGTACTTC.

The V call is TRBV7-9, the J call TRBJ1-5; weak D call: TRBD1 (5 bases). Germline V CDR1 and CDR2: SEHNR, FQNEAQ (reference sequence). Trimming shortened V by 6 bases and J by 4 bases, and 13 bases separated the two germline ends. This CDR3 has 14 amino acids. The CDR3 region is CASSLIGQNQPQHF. The CDR3 DNA follows: TGTGCCAGCAGTCTTATTGGACAAAATCAGCCCCAGCATTTT. Based on the CDR3 plus reference TRBV7-9 and TRBJ1-5, the full variable domain is DTGVSQNPRHKITKRGQNVTFRCDPISEHNRLYWYRQTLGQGPEFLTYFQNEAQLEKSRLLSDRFSAERPKGSFSTLEIQRTEQGDSAMYLCASSLIGQNQPQHFGDGTRLSIL.